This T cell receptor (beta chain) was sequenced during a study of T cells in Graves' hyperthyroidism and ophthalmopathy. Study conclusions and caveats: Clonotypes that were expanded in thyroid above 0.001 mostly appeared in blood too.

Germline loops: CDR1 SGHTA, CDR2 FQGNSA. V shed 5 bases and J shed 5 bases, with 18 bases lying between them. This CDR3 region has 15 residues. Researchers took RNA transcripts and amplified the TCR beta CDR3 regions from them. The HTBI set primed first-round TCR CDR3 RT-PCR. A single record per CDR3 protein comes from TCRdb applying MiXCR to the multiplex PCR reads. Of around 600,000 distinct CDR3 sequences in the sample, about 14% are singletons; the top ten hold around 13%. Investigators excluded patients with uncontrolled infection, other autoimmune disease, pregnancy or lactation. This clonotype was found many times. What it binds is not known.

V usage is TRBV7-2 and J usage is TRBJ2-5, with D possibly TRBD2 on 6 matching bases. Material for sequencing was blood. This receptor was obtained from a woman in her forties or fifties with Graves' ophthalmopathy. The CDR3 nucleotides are TGTGCCAGCAGCCCCCCGGCGAGCCGGGGGGAGACCCAGTACTTC. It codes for CASSPPASRGETQYF.